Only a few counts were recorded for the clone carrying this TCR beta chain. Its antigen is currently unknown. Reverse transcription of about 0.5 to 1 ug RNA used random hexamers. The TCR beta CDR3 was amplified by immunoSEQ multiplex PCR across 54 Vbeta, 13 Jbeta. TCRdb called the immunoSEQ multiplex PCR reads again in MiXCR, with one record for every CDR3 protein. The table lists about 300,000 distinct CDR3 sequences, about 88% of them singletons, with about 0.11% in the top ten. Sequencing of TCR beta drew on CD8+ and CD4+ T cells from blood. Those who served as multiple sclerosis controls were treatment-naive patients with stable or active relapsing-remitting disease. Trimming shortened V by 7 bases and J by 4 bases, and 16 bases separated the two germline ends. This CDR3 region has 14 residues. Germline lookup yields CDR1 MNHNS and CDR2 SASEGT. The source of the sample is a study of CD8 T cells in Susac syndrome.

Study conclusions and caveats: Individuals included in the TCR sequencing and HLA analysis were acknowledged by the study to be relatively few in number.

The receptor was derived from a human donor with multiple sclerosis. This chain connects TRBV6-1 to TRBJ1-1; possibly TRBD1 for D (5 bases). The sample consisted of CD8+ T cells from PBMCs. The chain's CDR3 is CASMFREGITEAFF. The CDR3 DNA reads TGTGCCAGCATGTTCAGGGAAGGGATCACTGAAGCTTTCTTT.